The 3 T cell receptor beta chains below were found in one sample sequenced in a study of blood T cells in healthy people across ages. The use of a sample-barcoded 5' primer and a J-beta primer mix characterized a second PCR of roughly 6 to 12 cycles. Via MiXCR, TCRdb re-called the 5' RACE reads, giving one row per CDR3 protein. Here the sample spans some 1.7 million distinct CDR3 sequences, 28% being singletons. Sequences were obtained from blood. The receptors were sampled from a woman in her thirties in good health.

The chain joins TRBV7-2 to TRBJ1-1; D gene uncertain. Trimming removed 3 bases from V and 3 bases from J, with 11 bases in between. Germline-derived CDR1 and CDR2 are SGHTA and FQGNSA. The CDR3 runs 14 residues. CDR3 DNA: TGTGCCAGCAGCTTCTTGCGGGTCGACACTGAAGCTTTCTTT. This encodes CASSFLRVDTEAFF.

This clonotype was recorded many times. As DNA, the CDR3 is TGCAGTGCTAGAGATGGGAGCTCTGGGGCCAACGTCCTGACTTTC. This encodes CSARDGSSGANVLTF. V usage is TRBV20-1 and J usage is TRBJ2-6; D perhaps matches TRBD2 (5 bases). From germline, CDR1 is DFQATT and CDR2 SNEGSKA (reference sequence). CDR3 length equals 15 residues. With 0 bases removed from V and 0 bases from J, the gap between germline ends came to 6 bases.

A remark on this clonotype: A much larger clone lies one base from this, so it may be a read error. The chain couples TRBV4-3 to TRBJ2-1; D not certain. Germline CDR1 reads LGHNA; CDR2 reads YSLEER. The CDR3 loop spans 13 amino acids. The germline V and J ends were trimmed by 3 bases and 9 bases, with 12 bases remaining between them. The CDR3: CASSHGSNGEQFF. Here the CDR3 DNA reads TGCGCCAGCAGCCATGGCAGTAACGGTGAGCAGTTCTTC.